This is a list of T cell receptor beta chains from one sample in a study of T-cell memory formation after mild COVID-19. Each CDR3 protein gets one entry after TCRdb re-called the 5' RACE reads with MiXCR. The sample lists about 140,000 distinct CDR3 sequences; about 5.7% were seen once. The sequencing input was PBMCs or a T cell subset sorted from them (not recorded which). These TCRs come from an adult woman who had mild COVID-19 (a few samples of this study predate the infection). Cell type and time point are not known. Each CDR3 is given without its conserved first and last residue. The order of the fields is clone size, V gene, J gene, CDR3 protein. The size entry is marked missing in some rows and otherwise reads once, few, many or a size class.

clone_size: .; v_call: TRBV2; j_call: TRBJ2-7; cdr3_aa: ASSQTGISYEQY
clone_size: .; v_call: TRBV27; j_call: TRBJ2-1; cdr3_aa: ASSEVGGHYYHNEQF
clone_size: .; v_call: TRBV3-1; j_call: TRBJ2-1; cdr3_aa: ASSQIGGEQF
clone_size: .; v_call: TRBV19; j_call: TRBJ1-1; cdr3_aa: ASSPTLATEAF
clone_size: .; v_call: TRBV12-3/TRBV12-4; j_call: TRBJ1-6; cdr3_aa: ASSLGSYNSPLH
clone_size: many; v_call: TRBV10-3; j_call: TRBJ2-5; cdr3_aa: AISAGASIETQY
clone_size: .; v_call: TRBV14; j_call: TRBJ1-2; cdr3_aa: ASSLQGAAGNYGYT
clone_size: few; v_call: TRBV27; j_call: TRBJ2-1; cdr3_aa: ASSLRGGGLI
clone_size: .; v_call: TRBV12-3/TRBV12-4; j_call: TRBJ1-5; cdr3_aa: ASRTDRYNQPQH
clone_size: many; v_call: TRBV4-2; j_call: TRBJ1-3; cdr3_aa: ASSQDPIGAGIGNTIY
clone_size: .; v_call: TRBV4-1; j_call: TRBJ2-3; cdr3_aa: ASSQISTPDRSDTQY
clone_size: many; v_call: TRBV6-5; j_call: TRBJ1-5; cdr3_aa: ASSSGTAGGPQH
clone_size: many; v_call: TRBV7-2; j_call: TRBJ2-3; cdr3_aa: ASSRQGAQY
clone_size: .; v_call: TRBV6-6; j_call: TRBJ1-1; cdr3_aa: ASSYSEGHREAF
clone_size: few; v_call: TRBV13; j_call: TRBJ1-1; cdr3_aa: ASSPTGAGVGTEAF
clone_size: .; v_call: TRBV6-2/TRBV6-3; j_call: TRBJ2-5; cdr3_aa: ASSYLQRGGETQY
clone_size: few; v_call: TRBV27; j_call: TRBJ2-7; cdr3_aa: ASSNQGVPYEQY
clone_size: many; v_call: TRBV20-1; j_call: TRBJ2-5; cdr3_aa: SARDETGKETQY
clone_size: .; v_call: TRBV28; j_call: TRBJ1-2; cdr3_aa: ASSVGTVHGYT
clone_size: many; v_call: TRBV9; j_call: TRBJ2-7; cdr3_aa: ASSVGPTSGGRLYEQY
clone_size: .; v_call: TRBV3-1; j_call: TRBJ2-1; cdr3_aa: ASSRVTGSRVDEQF
clone_size: many; v_call: TRBV20-1; j_call: TRBJ2-1; cdr3_aa: SAKDRGDTLNEQF
clone_size: .; v_call: TRBV6-1; j_call: TRBJ1-1; cdr3_aa: ASIQLTIRTLTAAEAF
clone_size: many; v_call: TRBV19; j_call: TRBJ2-1; cdr3_aa: ASSMTSDNEQF
clone_size: many; v_call: TRBV5-1; j_call: TRBJ2-7; cdr3_aa: ASSLPAGRMVYEQY
clone_size: .; v_call: TRBV18; j_call: TRBJ1-5; cdr3_aa: ASSPAGYRDQPQH
clone_size: few; v_call: TRBV29-1; j_call: TRBJ2-5; cdr3_aa: SVNLVQVGAQY
clone_size: few; v_call: TRBV23-1; j_call: TRBJ1-6; cdr3_aa: ASSQPNRGVGSPLH
clone_size: few; v_call: TRBV6-2/TRBV6-3; j_call: TRBJ2-1; cdr3_aa: ASSYWGSTEQF
clone_size: .; v_call: TRBV7-2; j_call: TRBJ2-1; cdr3_aa: ASSDQGGLNNEQF
clone_size: many; v_call: TRBV6-5; j_call: TRBJ1-6; cdr3_aa: ASSLNPGGRSNSPLH
clone_size: few; v_call: TRBV4-2; j_call: TRBJ2-7; cdr3_aa: ASSPPSGRTYEQY
clone_size: few; v_call: TRBV7-9; j_call: TRBJ2-7; cdr3_aa: ASSSLAGGFYEQY
clone_size: .; v_call: TRBV18; j_call: TRBJ1-2; cdr3_aa: ASSRPGQGFYGYT
clone_size: few; v_call: TRBV9; j_call: TRBJ2-7; cdr3_aa: ASSARDVGYEQY
clone_size: .; v_call: TRBV5-4; j_call: TRBJ1-1; cdr3_aa: ASSPRQGDTEAF
clone_size: few; v_call: TRBV24-1; j_call: TRBJ2-6; cdr3_aa: ATSDYRVSGANVLT
clone_size: few; v_call: TRBV4-1; j_call: TRBJ2-3; cdr3_aa: ASSQAGGLSDTQY
clone_size: few; v_call: TRBV5-1; j_call: TRBJ2-7; cdr3_aa: ASSSYATGGAYEQY
clone_size: .; v_call: TRBV6-2/TRBV6-3; j_call: TRBJ2-4; cdr3_aa: ASSLPRGAITLAKNIQY
clone_size: .; v_call: TRBV30; j_call: TRBJ1-1; cdr3_aa: AWSASLGAF
clone_size: few; v_call: TRBV7-9; j_call: TRBJ2-3; cdr3_aa: ASSFWRGGDTDTQY
clone_size: many; v_call: TRBV12-3/TRBV12-4; j_call: TRBJ2-1; cdr3_aa: ASSLPSDSYNEQF